The source of this T cell receptor beta chain is a study of cytomegalovirus exposure and HLA in healthy donors (dated by TCRdb to about 2017). Context from the whole study: An earlier analysis of more than 550 of the donors reported 276 Gb of sequence data and about 120 million unique TCR beta sequences obtained from roughly 170 million T cells. An early release that covered about 600 HLA-typed donors contained approximately 300 gigabases of sequencing data and tens of millions of unique TCR sequences. Among the roughly 400 genotyped donors, 81% belonged to the genetic ancestry cluster associated with self-reported Caucasian donors. The study aimed to test whether signatures of past pathogen exposure could be identified by cataloging public T cell receptors. The study used immunosequencing to profile the T cell repertoires of approximately 690 subjects and linked those repertoires to cytomegalovirus serostatus. Along with the approximately 700-subject first cohort, a separate validation cohort of over a hundred different subjects was used. The study combined high-throughput TCR immunosequencing, statistical association of individual TCRs with disease status, and machine learning to predict cytomegalovirus infection status. To study patterns of TCR occurrence, a later analysis re-analyzed previously published TCR beta repertoires from 700 or so donors and added high-resolution HLA genotyping. In the later analysis, no new phenotypic data were used to find candidate immune exposures; instead, reliance was placed on TCR beta sequences and their occurrence across donors. An earlier analysis of approximately 500 of the donors applied high-throughput TCR beta sequencing to assess whether each TCR beta V gene segment acted as functional or pseudogenic. Donor age, sex, ethnicity and CMV serostatus were collected together with the repertoire data. A later genetic analysis took genome-wide SNP genotypes for about three fifths of the 666 donors and used that subset as a discovery cohort. All discovery cohort repertoires had been generated on a single sequencing platform. HLA typing covered class I and class II loci at four-digit resolution. Typing coverage differed by locus: A, B, C, DRB1 and DQB1 were typed in roughly 629-630 donors, DQA1 in roughly 500, DPA1 in some 610, and DPB1 in 450 to 480. A handful of DR-DQ haplotypes were handled as single units for association and clustering because linkage in the cohort was strong. Among some 410 genotyped donors of the cohort, an average of roughly 230,000 unique TCR beta nucleotide sequences was sequenced per donor, of which about 19% were non-productive.

The paper's findings and limits, for the study overall: Sequencing depth was assumed to be roughly uniform across donors in the presence/absence analyses, though that assumption may not hold. Some IMGT-functional V segments, including TRBV6-2 and TRBV6-3, could not be told apart with the 87-base-pair reads, so those segments were excluded. Strong co-occurrence of HLA alleles, especially DR and DQ, made assigning TCR associations to individual alleles difficult. The authors suggested that the approach could potentially be generalized to other disease states and immunological phenotypes. The classifier was reported to diagnose cytomegalovirus status with high specificity and sensitivity in both the original and validation cohorts. According to a later genetic analysis, donors in an Asian-associated ancestry cluster had fewer N-insertions in productive TCRs than the approximately 710-donor mean. Linkage disequilibrium might explain the correlated functional status among segregating V segments, but an unknown experimental factor could not be ruled out. V-gene and J-gene trimming of TCR beta chains was associated with a missense DCLRE1C variant in a later genetic analysis, and the association was replicated in an independent cohort. In vitro tests confirmed that three of the cytomegalovirus-associated TCR beta chains recognize cytomegalovirus antigens. In a later analysis, most CMV-associated TCR beta chains were found to appear HLA-restricted, with HLA associations seemingly driven largely by CMV exposure. In a later analysis, HLA-associated TCR beta chains were found to be more clonally expanded and to have lower generation probabilities than equally common non-associated chains. Because HLA typing was missing for some donors at each locus, association tests included only the typed subset. Only TCR beta chains were sequenced in this cohort, and the absence of alpha or paired-chain data limited detectable features. A further reported finding was that TCR beta sequences accurately predicted the HLA-A and HLA-B alleles for most subjects in the first cohort. A group of highly shared sequence variants was considered likely to be a technical artifact of the sequencing pipeline. A later analysis reported that several top co-occurrence clusters appeared linked to parvovirus B19, influenza, CMV and Epstein-Barr virus. Broadly in line with IMGT annotations, most TCR beta V segments showed up in productive rearrangements about 87% or about 30% of the time in an earlier analysis of 587 of the donors. The study listed approximately 150 TCR beta chains as associated with cytomegalovirus. Most TCR sequences were seen in very few donors, while some public TCRs were found in many individuals. Specific HLA alleles were associated with 16,951 TCR beta sequences at a false discovery rate of 0.05 in a later analysis. The only immune exposure information available for the cohort was CMV serostatus. In a later analysis, the rate of TCR association differed among HLA loci, with DRB1 alleles having the most associated TCRs and HLA-C alleles having the fewest. Because counts were too low, around 18 rarely observed V segments, including chromosome 9 orphons, were left out of the earlier analysis of some 600 of the donors.

To prepare the library, the immunoSEQ multiplex PCR assay was applied. The multiplex PCR relied on a mix of 60 forward primers for TCR Vbeta segments and 13 reverse primers for TCR Jbeta segments. A multiplex PCR assay on genomic DNA amplified the CDR3 region of rearranged TCR beta genes. Amplified TCR beta libraries were sequenced as 87-base-pair reads on the Illumina HiSeq System. Processing in the source paper ran as follows. In a later analysis, some 80 million unique TCR beta chains were counted across the 650 to 700 repertoires, and roughly 11 million of these chains were shared by at least two donors. Raw reads were error-corrected and collapsed into unique sequences with a nearest-neighbor algorithm that merged closely related sequences to remove PCR and sequencing errors. Alignment of CDR3 sequences to IMGT reference sequences was used to assign V, D and J gene segments. For a sequence to be retained, a match of at least six nucleotides was required to both a V gene segment and a J gene segment. Rearrangements were called productive when the CDR3 lacked stop codons and stayed in frame with V and J; all others were non-productive. CDR3 was defined by IMGT convention, running from the second conserved V-encoded cysteine to the conserved J-encoded phenylalanine. The earlier analysis of around 640 of the donors excluded sequences that lacked an unambiguous match to a single V gene segment. An earlier analysis of about 590 of the donors classified V segments as functional when productive rearrangements were above 56.7% and as segregating when the standard deviation between donors was above 5%. A statistical classification framework was built for diagnosing cytomegalovirus status from the catalog of TCR beta chain sequences. V and J gene assignment, in a later analysis, came from comparing TCR nucleotide sequences with IMGT/GENE-DB human TR gene sequences. In a later analysis, CDR3 sequences and most-parsimonious VDJ recombination scenarios were assigned using the TCRdist pipeline. In a later analysis, each TCR beta chain was defined by its CDR3 amino acid sequence together with its V-gene family, and reads lacking a unique V-gene family were excluded. In a later analysis, fewer than 600 highly shared, low-generation-probability nucleotide sequences were removed to address suspected cross-contamination and a sequencing artifact. In a later analysis, a clonal expansion index for each public chain was calculated from normalized within-repertoire ranks of inferred template counts. In a later analysis, generation probabilities were computed using a VDJ recombination model fitted to out-of-frame rearrangements, and the results were checked against IGoR. In a later analysis, hypergeometric tests were used to score TCR-TCR, TCR-HLA and TCR-CMV co-occurrence, with a repertoire-size bias correction applied to TCR pairs. False discovery rates were estimated in a later analysis by permuting HLA or CMV assignments 20 times. A later analysis grouped co-occurring TCRs with DBSCAN, adding TCRdist sequence similarity when clustering within HLA-allele-positive subsets. Repertoires with fewer than 30,000 or more than 120,000 public chains were left out of co-occurrence clustering, as were a handful of repertoires with anomalous nucleotide sharing. Not all clones reach the TCRdb copy of this immuneACCESS table, which keeps in-frame sequences only. Checked studies attribute under half of the gap to unresolved V genes and leave the rest unexplained. That table supplies the V and J calls and clone size; D and trimming were determined from the DNA. The table of this sample itemizes more than 100,000 clones. Roughly 1.6% of the sample lies in the top ten.

Trimming leaves V shorter by 7 bases and J shorter by 3 bases, with the junction holding 11 bases beyond the gene matches. The CDR3 has 16 amino acids, counting the end cysteine and phenylalanine. The sequence is cut down to CDR3 DNA, 48 bases in frame from base 1. Per the germline V gene (reference sequence), MNHNY is the CDR1 and SVGAGI is the CDR2. About this clone: Its specific antigen is unknown.

The cohort consisted of hundreds of healthy bone marrow donors. At the time of sampling, every cohort member was nominally healthy, though immune exposures that went unrecorded were likely present. The donor was CMV seronegative and was included in the group of several hundred seronegative cohort members. A peripheral blood sample was provided by each donor, and peripheral blood mononuclear cells were used for TCR beta sequencing. The Qiagen DNeasy Blood Extraction Kit was used to extract genomic DNA from the blood cell samples. The chain is assembled from TRBV6-6 and TRBJ2-3, with 9 central nucleotides matching TRBD1. The receptor was isolated from a woman aged 40-49 years in good health and CMV-seronegative. The sample consisted of PBMCs. CDR3 reads: CASTTRDRAATDTQYF. The DNA reads as follows: TGTGCCAGCACAACCCGGGACAGGGCGGCAACAGATACGCAGTATTTT.